The text below deals with one TCR beta chain. Its antigen is unidentified. Only in-frame clones appear in the TCRdb table, and some are missing; sequencing was by immunoSEQ multiplex PCR. The sample includes more than 90,000 clones, around 85% of them seen just once. The CDR3 runs to 17 residues. The V gene's germline CDR1 is SGHTS and CDR2 YDEGEE. Trimming removed 1 base from V and 0 bases from J; junction bases left unmatched: 6. The source of the sample is a study of cytomegalovirus exposure and HLA in healthy donors. At the level of the study: The approximately 110 validation repertoires and the approximately 630 first-cohort repertoires shared a platform, a later analysis reported.

Study observations and caveats: Subsequent analysis of the approximately 110 validation repertoires found a tendency for first-cohort TCR clusters to co-occur. In vitro, three CMV-associated chains proved specific for CMV antigens. The study labeled under 200 TCR beta chains cytomegalovirus-associated.

The rearrangement joins TRBV5-8 to TRBJ2-3; 9 bases align to TRBD1. The sequence derives from a young man in good health and CMV-seropositive. The sequencing sample was made of PBMCs. The DNA of the CDR3 is TGTGCCAGCAGCTTGACTACAGGGGGCTGGAGCACAGATACGCAGTATTTT. This sequence encodes CASSLTTGGWSTDTQYF.